These 27 T cell receptor beta chains were all obtained from the same sample, sequenced in a study of blood T cell repertoires in COVID-19. Method: immunoSEQ multiplex PCR; TCRdb's copy keeps in-frame clones and lacks some. The sample yields about 180,000 clones, about 81% seen once. The sample taken for sequencing was peripheral blood. The origin of the receptors is an elderly woman with COVID-19, enrolled during active disease.

The chain is built from TRBV10-3 and TRBJ2-2; TRBD2 aligns across 12 bases. Germline trimming cut 6 bases from V and 6 bases from J; bases unmatched to any gene: 11. This CDR3 is built from 17 residues. CDR1 and CDR2 from the germline V gene are ENHRY and SYGVKD. CDR3 region: CAIRTSGRASTAGELFF. CDR3 DNA: TGTGCCATCAGGACTAGCGGGAGAGCTTCTACCGCCGGGGAGCTGTTTTTT.

The genes are TRBV19 and TRBJ2-7; D is unresolved. Germline CDR1 is LNHDA and CDR2 is SQIVND (reference sequence). V was cut by 5 bases and J by 2 bases, with 10 bases left in between. The CDR3 extends over 13 amino acids. The CDR3 sequence is CASSVGSPYEQYF. CDR3 nucleotides: TGTGCCAGTAGTGTCGGGTCACCCTACGAGCAGTACTTC.

The chain joins TRBV30 to TRBJ2-1; D unresolved. Trimming pared 4 bases from V and 6 bases from J, leaving 10 bases between. Germline CDR1 reads GTSNPN; CDR2 reads SVGIG (reference sequence). The CDR3 consists of 12 residues. Here the CDR3 reads CAWNERSNEQFF. The CDR3 DNA is TGTGCCTGGAATGAGCGCTCCAATGAGCAGTTCTTC.

The chain is built from TRBV4-3 and TRBJ1-2; D unresolved. CDR1 and CDR2 (germline): LGHNA, YSLEER. The CDR3 has 14 residues. Deletions cut 0 bases from V and 4 bases from J, with 9 bases between. CDR3 DNA sequence: TGCGCCAGCAGCCAAGACGTGACAACCTATGGCTACACCTTC. Protein: CASSQDVTTYGYTF.

The chain couples TRBV7-9 to TRBJ1-2, with 8 bases matching TRBD1. The CDR3 covers 17 residues. The junction had 14 bases not matched to a gene; V was cut back by 5 bases and J by 3 bases. Germline values: CDR1 SEHNR, CDR2 FQNEAQ (reference sequence). The CDR3 spells CASSEHRTGSPDYGYTF. CDR3 DNA sequence: TGTGCCAGCAGCGAACACCGGACAGGGTCACCTGACTATGGCTACACCTTC.

This clone has just one count. The chain is built from TRBV7-2 and TRBJ1-2, with D tentatively TRBD1 (5 bases). The V gene lost 6 bases and the J gene lost 4 bases, with 12 bases spanning the gap. CDR3 length equals 13 residues. Germline V gene data show CDR1 as SGHTA and CDR2 as FQGNSA. CDR3 bases: TGTGCCAGCAGGAGAGGAAGGGGCTATGGCTACACCTTC. Amino acids: CASRRGRGYGYTF.

The V and J genes are TRBV28 and TRBJ2-3; 8 bases line up with TRBD2. This CDR3 region has 15 residues. The V and J ends lost 6 bases and 3 bases, in that order; junction bases with no gene match: 8. CDR1 is MDHEN, CDR2 SYDVKM, per germline. Written as DNA, the CDR3 is TGTGCCAGCAGCCTAGCGGGCCAATCTACAGATACGCAGTATTTT. Encoded protein: CASSLAGQSTDTQYF.

The rearrangement links TRBV24-1 to TRBJ2-5; 9 bases fit TRBD2. Trimming at V came to 2 bases and at J to 5 bases, leaving 11 bases not matched to a gene. The CDR3 length is 17 residues. In germline, CDR1 is KGHDR, CDR2 SFDVKD. The CDR3 nucleotides are TGTGCCACCAGTGATTCACTTGGCGGGGGGGCTGTCGAGACCCAGTACTTC. Translation gives CATSDSLGGGAVETQYF.

This sequence joins TRBV12-3 or TRBV12-4 and TRBJ2-7; no clear D gene. The CDR3 length is 13 residues. Trimming cost V 8 bases and J 2 bases, with 13 bases left between them. CDR3 nucleotide sequence: TGTGCCAGCGCCTCACGAGCCCCCTACGAGCAGTACTTC. It yields the protein CASASRAPYEQYF.

The rearrangement joins TRBV15 to TRBJ1-2; D is unclear. Germline loops: CDR1 LNHNV, CDR2 YYDKDF (reference sequence). The CDR3 runs to 18 residues. V was trimmed by 0 bases and J by 0 bases, leaving 17 bases between them. The CDR3 region has the DNA TGTGCCACCAGCAGAGATCGGGGAGGGCCCCAAACTAACTATGGCTACACCTTC. Translation gives CATSRDRGGPQTNYGYTF.

The V and J genes are TRBV3-1 (or the pseudogene TRBV3-2) and TRBJ2-3; 14 bases are a match to TRBD2. Trimming removed 3 bases from V and 1 base from J; junction bases left unmatched: 0. Germline assignment: CDR1 LGHDT and CDR2 YNNKEL (reference sequence). The CDR3 covers 16 residues. Written as DNA, the CDR3 is TGTGCCAGCAGCCAGGGACTAGCGGGGGGCACAGATACGCAGTATTTT. It codes for CASSQGLAGGTDTQYF.

The chain links TRBV5-1 to TRBJ2-2, with D possibly being TRBD2 (6 bases). There are 16 residues in the CDR3. Germline CDR1 is SGHRS and CDR2 is YFSETQ. V gave up 1 base and J gave up 1 base, with 11 bases separating them. The CDR3 DNA reads TGCGCCAGCAGCTTGTACGGGCGGGGGAACACCGGGGAGCTGTTTTTT. Its protein product is CASSLYGRGNTGELFF.

The chain joins TRBV19 to TRBJ2-5, with 10 nucleotides matching TRBD1. Trimming took 6 bases from V and 5 from J; bases not matched to a gene: 6. The germline CDR1 and CDR2 sequences are LNHDA and SQIVND (reference sequence). This CDR3 has 14 amino acids. The CDR3 is CASSKTGGLETQYF. The CDR3 DNA reads as TGTGCCAGTAGCAAGACAGGGGGCCTCGAGACCCAGTACTTC.

The chain employs TRBV25-1 and TRBJ2-1, with D tentatively TRBD1 (6 bases). V was trimmed by 2 bases and J by 2 bases, leaving 10 bases between them. Per the germline V gene, CDR1 is MGHDK and CDR2 is SYGVNS. This CDR3 region has 15 residues. This CDR3 reads CASSEGGGAYNEQFF. As DNA, the CDR3 is TGTGCCAGCAGTGAAGGTGGGGGCGCCTACAATGAGCAGTTCTTC.

The chain joins TRBV28 to TRBJ2-1; 8 positions match TRBD2. This CDR3 spans 15 amino acids. The germline CDR1 and CDR2 sequences are MDHEN and SYDVKM. V shed 7 bases and J 1 base; nucleotides not matched to a gene: 6. The CDR3 region has the DNA TGTGCCAGCAAAGGGGGACTAGAGTCCTACAATGAGCAGTTCTTC. This gives the protein CASKGGLESYNEQFF.

The table lists this clone with a count of one. The chain is built from TRBV19 and TRBJ1-1; TRBD1 matches at 8 bases. The CDR3 has 15 residues. V lost 4 bases, J lost 4 bases, and 8 bases stayed unmatched. CDR1 and CDR2 (germline): LNHDA, SQIVND (reference sequence). The CDR3 here is CASSTRQGRVTEAFF. CDR3 coding DNA: TGTGCCAGTAGTACCAGACAGGGGCGAGTCACTGAAGCTTTCTTT.

V is TRBV28 and J is TRBJ1-2; TRBD1 matches 7 bases. CDR1 is MDHEN, CDR2 SYDVKM, per germline. This CDR3 is built from 13 residues. V shed 11 bases, J shed 0 bases, and the junction held 6 bases outside the gene matches. CDR3 sequence reads: CAGSTGTNYGYTF. CDR3 sequence (DNA): TGTGCCGGTTCGACAGGGACTAACTATGGCTACACCTTC.

The rearrangement links TRBV15 to TRBJ2-4, with a weak D call TRBD1 (6 bases). The V gene lost 3 bases and the J gene lost 8 bases, with 17 bases spanning the gap. CDR3 length: 15 residues. Germline values: CDR1 LNHNV, CDR2 YYDKDF (reference sequence). The CDR3 region has the DNA TGTGCCACCAGCAGTCCCGCCCAGGGGCTTTACATTCAGTACTTC. As protein: CATSSPAQGLYIQYF.

This clone was recorded a few times. V gene TRBV6-5 combines with J gene TRBJ2-6; no clear D gene. Germline-derived CDR1 and CDR2 are MNHEY and SVGAGI. V shed 0 bases and J shed 4 bases, with 10 bases lying between them. The CDR3 is 16 amino acids. Written as DNA, the CDR3 is TGTGCCAGCAGTTACTCCTCGAGAATAGGGGCCAACGTCCTGACTTTC. Protein product: CASSYSSRIGANVLTF.

The chain combines TRBV7-9 with TRBJ2-5; maybe TRBD2 (5 bases). This CDR3 has 11 residues. The V gene's germline CDR1 is SEHNR and CDR2 FQNEAQ (reference sequence). Trimming took 4 bases from V and 9 from J, leaving 9 bases between them. CDR3 nucleotide sequence: TGTGCCAGCAGCTCGGGGTTGGCCCAGTACTTC. Translated: CASSSGLAQYF.

The chain carries TRBV4-1 and TRBJ2-3, with 9 positions matching TRBD1. Germline CDR1 is MGHRA and CDR2 is YSYEKL. The CDR3 is 15 residues long. V shed 4 bases, J shed 2 bases, and the junction held 4 bases outside the gene matches. The CDR3 DNA follows: TGCGCCAGCAGCCGACGGGACAGGGACACAGATACGCAGTATTTT. It is translated as CASSRRDRDTDTQYF.

This clone was observed a single time. The gene calls are TRBV7-6 and TRBJ1-1, with a possible D match to TRBD1 (5 bases). In germline, CDR1 is SGHVS, CDR2 FNYEAQ. This CDR3 comprises 14 residues. V lost 5 bases and J lost 1, with 11 bases in between. The CDR3 region is CASSAGPPNTEAFF. For the CDR3, the DNA is TGTGCCAGCAGCGCGGGACCGCCGAACACTGAAGCTTTCTTT.

The chain combines TRBV28 with TRBJ2-1; 7 bases are a match to TRBD1. The CDR3 runs 15 residues. V gave up 4 bases and J gave up 8 bases; unmatched junction bases: 11. In germline, CDR1 is MDHEN, CDR2 SYDVKM. The CDR3 region has the DNA TGTGCCAGCAGTTACGGACAGGTATTGGGTCATGAGCAGTTCTTC. It codes for CASSYGQVLGHEQFF.

This sequence joins TRBV6-1 and TRBJ1-1; TRBD1 agrees at 7 bases. The CDR3 sequence is 12 residues long. The germline V gene has CDR1 MNHNS and CDR2 SASEGT. V lost 10 bases, J lost 1 base, and 3 bases stayed unmatched. Here the CDR3 reads CATGTENTEAFF. The CDR3 region has the DNA TGTGCCACCGGGACAGAGAACACTGAAGCTTTCTTT.

The chain couples TRBV29-1 to TRBJ1-2; the match to TRBD1 covers 9 bases. CDR3 length equals 11 residues. Looked up from germline, CDR1 is SQVTM and CDR2 is ANQGSEA. Trimming removed 6 bases from V and 5 bases from J; junction bases left unmatched: 1. In DNA form, the CDR3 reads TGCAGCGTCGGGACAGGGTATGGCTACACCTTC. Amino acids: CSVGTGYGYTF.

The chain has TRBV28 and TRBJ2-3; 7 bases map to TRBD2. V was pared by 4 bases and J by 7 bases, with 8 bases of the junction left unmatched. Germline-derived CDR1 and CDR2 are MDHEN and SYDVKM. There are 14 residues in the CDR3. The CDR3 loop is CASSWTGTTHTQYF. In nucleotides, the CDR3 is TGTGCCAGCAGTTGGACCGGGACTACCCATACGCAGTATTTT. Combining the CDR3 with reference TRBV28 and TRBJ2-3 gives the whole variable domain DVKVTQSSRYLVKRTGEKVFLECVQDMDHENMFWYRQDPGLGLRLIYFSYDVKMKEKGDIPEGYSVSREKKERFSLILESASTNQTSMYLCASSWTGTTHTQYFGPGTRLTVL.

V gene TRBV27 combines with J gene TRBJ1-2; D is perhaps TRBD1 (6 bases). CDR1 is MNHEY and CDR2 is SMNVEV in the germline V gene (reference sequence). V lost 3 bases and J lost 0, with 8 bases in between. The CDR3 is 14 residues long. CDR3 DNA sequence: TGTGCCAGCAGTTTCCGGGACACTAACTATGGCTACACCTTC. It translates to CASSFRDTNYGYTF.